The 14 T cell receptor beta chains given below trace back to one sample, sequenced in a study of regulatory T cells in long-lasting Graves disease. Construction of TCR beta libraries relied on iRepertoire HTBI primers and on Arm-PCR targeting CDR3 regions. One entry per CDR3 protein results from TCRdb running MiXCR on the multiplex PCR reads. The sample contains around 480,000 distinct CDR3 sequences, roughly 15% of which appear only once. Time point specified: newly diagnosed GD, antithyroid drugs for less than 3 months. Generation of the TCR library employed RNA extracted from PBMCs. This same sample was also taken into another study, of T cells in Graves' hyperthyroidism and ophthalmopathy.

Here the sequenced sample was peripheral blood mononuclear cells (PBMCs), taken at new diagnosis, from a patient treated with antithyroid drugs. The source is a man aged 35-49 years with Graves disease.

This clonotype has a count of ten or more. This chain links TRBV11-3 with TRBJ2-7, with TRBD1 identical over 12 bases. The CDR3 is 16 residues long. J gave up 4 bases and V 1 base, and 5 bases lay outside the gene matches. Germline values: CDR1 SGHNT, CDR2 YENEEA. The CDR3 coding sequence is TGTGCCAGCAGCTTAGCGGGGGACAGGGGGCCGTACGAGCAGTACTTC. It translates to CASSLAGDRGPYEQYF.

The CDR3 DNA is TGTGCCAGCAGCTCAACAGGGGGCTGGGAGCAGTACTTC. Translated, it gives CASSSTGGWEQYF. V and J are TRBV5-6 and TRBJ2-7; 9 bases line up with TRBD1. The CDR3 runs to 13 residues. Per the germline V gene, CDR1 is SGHDT and CDR2 is YYEEEE. With 3 bases clipped from V and 7 bases from J, the junction kept 5 bases outside the gene matches.

Ten or more counts support this clonotype. A read error may account for a junction end that differs from germline. The V gene is TRBV5-1, the J gene TRBJ1-2, with 7 bases that match TRBD1. Germline lookup yields CDR1 SGHRS and CDR2 YFSETQ. The CDR3 totals 12 residues. The CDR3 sequence is CASSLGTDGYTF. CDR3 nucleotides: TGTGCCAGCAGCTTGGGGACAGATGGCTACACCTTC.

This clonotype was seen at least ten times. This chain joins TRBV20-1 and TRBJ1-1; 7 nucleotides line up with TRBD1. The J segment lost 3 bases and the V segment lost 4 bases, leaving 5 bases of the junction unmatched. The CDR3 has 13 residues. CDR1 and CDR2 from the germline V gene are DFQATT and SNEGSKA (reference sequence). This chain's CDR3 is CSATGTAHTEAFF. As DNA, the CDR3 is TGCAGTGCTACCGGGACAGCACACACTGAAGCTTTCTTT.

This clonotype showed up just a few times. It is likely a read error: a sequence one base away is far more abundant. The final CDR3 position lacks the conserved phenylalanine or tryptophan, pointing to a likely read error. Here the CDR3 reads CASSLSADGYNEQFL. In nucleotides, the CDR3 is TGTGCCAGCAGTTTATCGGCGGATGGATACAATGAGCAGTTCCTC. The chain joins TRBV27 to TRBJ2-5; D is ambiguous. The better agreement between TRBJ2-1 and the DNA end casts doubt on the J call. This CDR3 comprises 15 residues. Germline CDR1 reads MNHEY; CDR2 reads SMNVEV (reference sequence).

This CDR3 is CASGSGGGSSTDTQYF. CDR3 DNA sequence: TGTGCTAGTGGCTCCGGCGGAGGTTCGAGCACAGATACGCAGTATTTT. This chain links TRBV12-5 with TRBJ2-3, with D possibly matching TRBD2 (5 bases). Germline-derived CDR1 and CDR2 are LGHNT and FRNRAP. Trimming left V 6 bases short and J 0 bases short, with 16 bases between. This CDR3 comprises 16 residues.

In this sample, this clonotype turned up a few times. J is TRBJ2-2 and V is TRBV12-3 or TRBV12-4; TRBD2 matches 11 bases. Losses at the gene ends were 3 bases for V and 2 bases for J; bases not matched to a gene: 8. The CDR3 consists of 18 residues. The CDR3 protein is CASSFRASGRINTGELFF. The CDR3 DNA reads TGTGCCAGCAGTTTCCGGGCTAGCGGGAGGATTAACACCGGGGAGCTGTTTTTT.

The genes are TRBV12-5 and TRBJ2-1; weak D call: TRBD1 (6 bases). Trimming removed 0 bases at V and 1 base at J, with 13 bases between. The CDR3 runs to 17 residues. Per the germline V gene, CDR1 is LGHNT and CDR2 is FRNRAP. The CDR3, as DNA: TGTGCTAGTGGTTTGGTCCTGGGGGCGCTTTCCTACAATGAGCAGTTCTTC. As protein: CASGLVLGALSYNEQFF.

This clonotype was counted ten times or more. The chain couples TRBV6-2 or TRBV6-3 to TRBJ1-2, with 11 bases aligning to TRBD1. CDR3 length: 16 residues. Trimming cost V 2 bases and J 6 bases; bases outside gene matches: 8. In germline, CDR1 is MNHEY, CDR2 SVGEGT. CDR3 bases: TGTGCCAGCAGTTACCCCGGACAGGGGGCTAGCGATGGCTACACCTTC. As protein: CASSYPGQGASDGYTF.

This clonotype was counted many times. This chain links TRBV20-1 with TRBJ2-1; 10 bases are a match to TRBD2. CDR1 is DFQATT, CDR2 SNEGSKA, per germline (reference sequence). Losses at the gene ends were 6 bases for V and 7 bases for J; bases not matched to a gene: 12. This CDR3 region has 15 residues. The CDR3 loop reads CSAGPSQREGNEQFF. Here the CDR3 DNA reads TGCAGTGCCGGCCCTTCGCAGCGGGAGGGGAATGAGCAGTTCTTC.

This clonotype showed up many times. This chain links TRBV28 with TRBJ2-3, with D possibly TRBD1 on 5 matching bases. The V end was cut by 8 bases, the J end by 7 bases, with 19 bases between. In germline, CDR1 is MDHEN, CDR2 SYDVKM. The CDR3 has 14 amino acids. The CDR3 nucleotides read TGTGCCAGCCTCCCCGGACACCTATCAAATACGCAGTATTTT. Its protein product is CASLPGHLSNTQYF.

This clonotype has ten or more counts. V is TRBV12-3 or TRBV12-4 and J is TRBJ2-1, with 9 bases that match TRBD2. The CDR3 extends over 18 amino acids. Trimming removed 3 bases from V and 0 bases from J; junction bases left unmatched: 9. Here the CDR3 DNA reads TGTGCCAGCAGTTTTAGGTCTAGCGGGACCGACTCCTACAATGAGCAGTTCTTC. Translating it yields CASSFRSSGTDSYNEQFF.

The chain has TRBV6-5 and TRBJ1-2; the match to TRBD1 covers 8 bases. Germline CDR1 MNHEY, CDR2 SVGAGI. This CDR3 is built from 14 residues. V lost 2 bases, J lost 7 bases, and 6 bases stayed unmatched. The CDR3 DNA sequence: TGTGCCAGCAGTTACGACAGGGGAAAAGCTGGCTACACCTTC. Residues: CASSYDRGKAGYTF.

Note on this clonotype: A read error is likely here: a far larger clone is one base away. The V call is TRBV28, the J call TRBJ2-1; D remains ambiguous. Looked up from germline, CDR1 is MDHEN and CDR2 is SYDVKM. V was cut by 3 bases and J by 13 bases, with 13 bases left in between. The CDR3 runs 12 residues. The CDR3 sequence: CASSLVGETQFF. The DNA for the CDR3 is TGTGCCAGCAGTTTGGTTGGAGAGACCCAGTTCTTC.